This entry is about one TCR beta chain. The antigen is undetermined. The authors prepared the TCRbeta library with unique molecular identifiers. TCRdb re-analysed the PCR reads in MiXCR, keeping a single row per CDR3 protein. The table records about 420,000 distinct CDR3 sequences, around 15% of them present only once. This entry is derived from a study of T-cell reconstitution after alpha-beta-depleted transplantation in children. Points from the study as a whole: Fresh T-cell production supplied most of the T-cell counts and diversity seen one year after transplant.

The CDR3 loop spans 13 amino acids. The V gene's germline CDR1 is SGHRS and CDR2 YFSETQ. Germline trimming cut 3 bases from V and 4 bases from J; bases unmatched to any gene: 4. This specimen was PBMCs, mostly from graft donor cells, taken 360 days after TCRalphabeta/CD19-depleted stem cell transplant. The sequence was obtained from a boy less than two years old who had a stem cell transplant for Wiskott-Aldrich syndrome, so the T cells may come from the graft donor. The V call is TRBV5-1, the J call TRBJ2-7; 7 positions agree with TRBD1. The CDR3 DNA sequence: TGCGCCAGCAGCTCCCCGGGACAGTACGAGCAGTACTTC. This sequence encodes CASSSPGQYEQYF.